The TCR beta chain under discussion was sequenced for a study of cytomegalovirus exposure and HLA in healthy donors. 60 Vbeta and 13 Jbeta primers were used in PCR. Some clones are missing from TCRdb's copy, which holds only in-frame ones; the method was immunoSEQ multiplex PCR. The data show some 70,000 clones, approximately 70% seen once. In its sample, this clone was seen a few times. Germline values: CDR1 SNHLY, CDR2 FYNNEI. This CDR3 has 14 residues. After removal of 4 bases from V and 3 bases from J, the junction contained 0 bases not matched to a gene. The sequence came from a male donor in good health and CMV-seropositive. The V and J genes are TRBV2 and TRBJ2-3, with 11 bases lining up with TRBD2. Material: PBMCs. CDR3 bases: TGTGCCAGCAGTGCTAGCGGGGGGACAGATACGCAGTATTTT. Protein: CASSASGGTDTQYF.